These T cell receptor beta chains were read from a single sample in a study of CD8 T cells in Susac syndrome. A single record per CDR3 protein comes from TCRdb applying MiXCR to the immunoSEQ multiplex PCR reads. The data show roughly 180,000 distinct CDR3 sequences, about 95% seen once. What was sequenced was CD4+ T cells from PBMCs. The receptors shown here come from a human donor in good health. Both conserved end residues are part of each CDR3. A D gene is named only where the DNA matches it firmly. A row's size may be missing; if present it is once, few, many or a size class.

j_gene,abundance,v_gene,d_gene,CDR3aa,CDR3nt
TRBJ2-1,.,TRBV23-1,.,CASWDCSYNEQFF,TGCGCCAGTTGGGACTGCTCCTACAATGAGCAGTTCTTC
TRBJ1-2,.,TRBV12-3/TRBV12-4,.,CASRHLLYGYTF,TGTGCCAGCAGACATCTTCTCTATGGCTACACCTTC
TRBJ2-3,.,TRBV7-9,TRBD2,CASSSLREVDTQYF,TGTGCCAGCAGCTCCCTTCGGGAGGTAGATACGCAGTATTTT
TRBJ2-1,.,TRBV18,.,CASSPRFYNEQFF,TGTGCCAGCTCACCGAGATTCTACAATGAGCAGTTCTTC
TRBJ2-4,.,TRBV20-1,TRBD1,CSWVGTGDPVAKNIQYF,TGCAGTTGGGTTGGGACAGGGGATCCCGTAGCCAAAAACATTCAGTACTTC
TRBJ2-7,.,TRBV9,.,CASSVDTSYEQYF,TGTGCCAGCAGCGTAGATACTAGCTACGAGCAGTACTTC
TRBJ2-2,.,TRBV25-1,.,CASSEQGNTGELFF,TGTGCCAGCAGTGAACAGGGTAACACCGGGGAGCTGTTTTTT
TRBJ2-3,.,TRBV30,TRBD2,CAWSPSAGGTDTQYF,TGTGCCTGGAGTCCGTCGGCGGGGGGCACAGATACGCAGTATTTT
TRBJ2-4,.,TRBV7-2,.,CASSNRKNIQYF,TGTGCCAGCAGCAATAGAAAAAACATTCAGTACTTC
TRBJ1-1,.,TRBV12-3/TRBV12-4,.,CASSLVGMNTEAFF,TGTGCCAGCAGTTTAGTGGGGATGAACACTGAAGCTTTCTTT
TRBJ1-2,.,TRBV20-1,TRBD1,CSARSGQGAYGYTF,TGCAGTGCTAGGTCGGGACAGGGGGCCTATGGCTACACCTTC
TRBJ1-5,once,TRBV12-3/TRBV12-4,.,CASSFGRDYSNQPQHF,TGTGCCAGCAGCTTCGGGCGGGATTATAGCAATCAGCCCCAGCATTTT
TRBJ1-5,.,TRBV3-1,.,CASSQYVGANNQPQHF,TGTGCCAGCAGCCAATACGTGGGGGCCAACAATCAGCCCCAGCATTTT
TRBJ2-7,.,TRBV5-6,.,CASSYGDEQYF,TGTGCCAGCAGCTACGGCGACGAGCAGTACTTC